The subject of this entry is one T cell receptor beta chain. This sample was taken from a study of T cell changes during pregnancy in multiple sclerosis. Trimming stripped 6 bases from V and 3 bases from J, with 21 bases between. This CDR3 contains 16 residues. CDR1 and CDR2 from the germline V gene are MNHNY and SVGAGI (reference sequence). Generated by immunoSEQ multiplex PCR, the TCRdb table keeps only in-frame clones and is missing some. The table lists tens of thousands of clones, 85% to 95% of them singletons. The sequence was collected from a female donor with multiple sclerosis, enrolled in a pregnancy study. The material sequenced was peripheral blood, taken before pregnancy. The chain is built from TRBV6-6 and TRBJ2-7, with D possibly TRBD1 on 6 matching bases. The CDR3 nucleotides are TGTGCCAGCAGCCAAAGGGGGAACAGGGTCAACTACGAGCAGTACTTC. Translating it yields CASSQRGNRVNYEQYF.